This entry describes one T cell receptor beta chain. This sample stems from a study of blood T cell repertoires in COVID-19. In the study overall: Samples representing acute and convalescent COVID-19 were sourced from the United States, Italy and Spain.

Method: immunoSEQ multiplex PCR; TCRdb's copy keeps in-frame clones and lacks some. The table includes about 160,000 clones, 70% to 85% detected once. Germline trimming cut 3 bases from V and 1 base from J; bases unmatched to any gene: 3. This CDR3 spans 14 amino acids. Germline V gene data show CDR1 as SGHRS and CDR2 as YFSETQ. Sequenced: peripheral blood. The chain recombines TRBV5-1 with TRBJ2-5; 7 bases are shared with TRBD2. The TCR comes from an elderly woman with acute or convalescent COVID-19. The chain's CDR3 is CASSSGTTQETQYF. CDR3 bases: TGCGCCAGCAGCTCCGGGACTACCCAAGAGACCCAGTACTTC.